One and the same sample provided the 29 T cell receptor beta chains below, sequenced in a study of OX40 agonist ivuxolimab in advanced cancers. TCRdb's copy holds only in-frame clones and misses some; the assay was immunoSEQ multiplex PCR. The repertoire includes some 75,000 clones, 84% of them detected once, and 2.1% sits in the top ten. The source material was CD4+ or CD8+ T cells sorted from blood, sampled in a trial of the OX40 agonist ivuxolimab. Receptors originate from an adult with an advanced solid tumor such as melanoma, head and neck, liver or kidney cancer.

This chain uses TRBV4-2 with TRBJ1-5, with TRBD1 as a possible D gene (5 bases). Trimming pared 4 bases from V and 0 bases from J, leaving 10 bases between. The CDR3 sequence is 15 residues long. Looked up from germline, CDR1 is LGHNA and CDR2 is YNFKEQ. The chain's CDR3 is CASSPGHYSNQPQHF. The CDR3 nucleotides read TGTGCCAGCAGCCCAGGACACTATAGCAATCAGCCCCAGCATTTT.

The V and J genes are TRBV7-9 and TRBJ2-7; the D gene is possibly TRBD2 (6 bases). The CDR3 totals 14 residues. The germline V gene encodes CDR1 SEHNR and CDR2 FQNEAQ (reference sequence). Trimming took off 6 bases at V and 7 bases at J, with 19 bases between the two ends. The CDR3 sequence: CASRTTGGEKEQYF. The DNA for the CDR3 is TGTGCCAGCAGAACTACCGGGGGAGAGAAGGAGCAGTACTTC.

This chain links TRBV7-2 with TRBJ2-1, with unresolved D. Germline lookup yields CDR1 SGHTA and CDR2 FQGNSA. Trimming removed 5 bases from V and 5 bases from J, with 13 bases in between. The CDR3 totals 14 residues. The CDR3 region is CASSIGLWDNEQFF. Here the CDR3 DNA reads TGTGCCAGCAGCATCGGGCTATGGGACAATGAGCAGTTCTTC.

This sequence joins TRBV28 and TRBJ1-1, with no clear D. This CDR3 is 15 amino acids long. Germline V gene data show CDR1 as MDHEN and CDR2 as SYDVKM. Trimming pared 3 bases from V and 1 base from J, leaving 12 bases between. The CDR3 bases are TGTGCCAGCAGTTTGTTTCGGAGGACGAACACTGAAGCTTTCTTT. Translated: CASSLFRRTNTEAFF.

The chain links TRBV10-3 to TRBJ1-5; no firm D call. The germline gives CDR1 ENHRY, CDR2 SYGVKD. The CDR3 is 15 amino acids. V lost 4 bases, J lost 0 bases, and 10 bases lay in between. CDR3 nucleotides: TGTGCCATCAGTGGGACTCAGAATAGCAATCAGCCCCAGCATTTT. This sequence encodes CAISGTQNSNQPQHF.

This clone was detected a few times. J is TRBJ2-6 and V is TRBV7-2, with TRBD2 as a possible D gene (8 bases). CDR3 length: 16 residues. CDR1 is SGHTA and CDR2 is FQGNSA in the germline V gene. V lost 5 bases to trimming and J lost 4 bases, with 15 bases between them. The DNA of the CDR3 is TGTGCCAGCAGCCGGGAGGGGGCGCGGGGGGCCAACGTCCTGACTTTC. The encoded protein is CASSREGARGANVLTF.

This chain joins TRBV18 and TRBJ1-1; D gene unclear. The CDR3 runs to 16 residues. Deletions cut 4 bases from V and 0 bases from J, with 15 bases between. Germline V gene lookup returns CDR1 KGHSH and CDR2 LQKENI. CDR3: CASSQGLQKMNTEAFF. The CDR3 bases are TGTGCCAGCTCACAGGGATTACAGAAGATGAACACTGAAGCTTTCTTT.

The CDR3 spells CASSLGTGAGNTIYF. CDR3 in DNA: TGCGCCAGCAGCCTCGGAACAGGGGCTGGAAACACCATATATTTT. The rearrangement joins TRBV4-3 to TRBJ1-3; 7 bases are a match to TRBD1. This CDR3 region has 15 residues. Unmatched junction bases numbered 5, after V lost 4 bases and J lost 2 bases. Germline lookup yields CDR1 LGHNA and CDR2 YSLEER.

V usage is TRBV29-1 and J usage is TRBJ2-4, with 7 nucleotides matching TRBD1. The CDR3 has 14 residues. CDR1 is SQVTM and CDR2 is ANQGSEA in the germline V gene. Losses at the gene ends were 6 bases for V and 6 bases for J; bases not matched to a gene: 11. CDR3 amino acids: CSVRRDSGTNIQYF. Written as DNA, the CDR3 is TGCAGCGTCCGCCGGGACAGCGGAACAAACATTCAGTACTTC.

J is TRBJ2-3 and V is TRBV29-1; D tentatively fits TRBD1 or TRBD2 (5 bases each). V shed 5 bases and J shed 5 bases, with 14 bases lying between them. This CDR3 region has 13 residues. Looked up from germline, CDR1 is SQVTM and CDR2 is ANQGSEA. The CDR3 DNA reads TGCAGCGTTAAGAGGGGCGAGGGAGATACGCAGTATTTT. This sequence encodes CSVKRGEGDTQYF.

The chain uses TRBV2 and TRBJ2-2, with D tentatively TRBD2 (6 bases). CDR3 length equals 13 residues. V lost 6 bases, J lost 7 bases, and 12 bases lay in between. The V gene's germline CDR1 is SNHLY and CDR2 FYNNEI. The CDR3 spells CASRGLGGGELFF. As DNA, the CDR3 is TGTGCCAGCAGGGGACTCGGGGGCGGGGAGCTGTTTTTT.

DNA of the CDR3: TGTGCCAGCTCACTCGGGACGAACAGCAATCAGCCCCAGCATTTT. This sequence encodes CASSLGTNSNQPQHF. The rearrangement uses TRBV18 and TRBJ1-5, with a possible D match to TRBD1 (5 bases). Germline values: CDR1 KGHSH, CDR2 LQKENI. This CDR3 has 15 residues. Trimming left V 4 bases short and J 1 base short, with 11 bases between.

This chain links TRBV2 with TRBJ2-1; tentatively, D is TRBD1 (6 bases). The CDR3 runs to 13 residues. V shed 8 bases and J shed 6 bases, with 14 bases lying between them. Germline V gene lookup returns CDR1 SNHLY and CDR2 FYNNEI. Here the CDR3 reads CASGRRGGNEQFF. CDR3 coding DNA: TGTGCCAGCGGCAGGAGAGGGGGCAATGAGCAGTTCTTC.

This chain links TRBV7-2 with TRBJ2-7; 8 bases agree with TRBD2. The ends lost 3 bases at V and 5 bases at J; junction bases unmatched: 6. This CDR3 contains 14 residues. The V gene's germline CDR1 is SGHTA and CDR2 FQGNSA. CDR3 DNA: TGTGCCAGCAGCTTGCGGGGGGCCCAAAACGAGCAGTACTTC. It specifies CASSLRGAQNEQYF.

The rearrangement uses TRBV5-4 and TRBJ2-1; no clear D. Germline V lookup: CDR1 SGHNT, CDR2 YYREEE (reference sequence). There are 15 residues in the CDR3. V was pared by 4 bases and J by 4 bases, with 15 bases between. CDR3 protein: CASSVVTGAYNEQFF. DNA of the CDR3: TGTGCCAGCAGCGTGGTTACGGGTGCTTACAATGAGCAGTTCTTC.

This clone was observed once. The V gene is TRBV12-5, the J gene TRBJ2-3, with D maybe TRBD2 (5 bases). This CDR3 is 16 amino acids long. The V gene lost 0 bases and the J gene lost 1 base, with 11 bases spanning the gap. Germline CDR1 and CDR2: LGHNT and FRNRAP. CDR3 nucleotide sequence: TGTGCTAGTGGTTTGGTAATGGGTAGCGGCACAGATACGCAGTATTTT. Protein sequence: CASGLVMGSGTDTQYF.

The J gene is TRBJ1-1, the V gene TRBV19, with a weak D call TRBD1 (5 bases). The CDR3 is 16 residues long. The germline gives CDR1 LNHDA, CDR2 SQIVND (reference sequence). V lost 1 base, J lost 0 bases, and 12 bases lay in between. CDR3 amino acids: CASSIGRGTVNTEAFF. The CDR3 nucleotides read TGTGCCAGTAGTATAGGACGCGGGACGGTGAACACTGAAGCTTTCTTT.

This clone has only one observation. The chain's CDR3 is CASSTGTGGTGELFF. For the CDR3, the DNA is TGTGCCAGCAGCACAGGGACAGGGGGGACCGGGGAGCTGTTTTTT. The chain uses TRBV9 and TRBJ2-2; the match to TRBD1 covers 11 bases. The V gene end was trimmed by 4 bases and the J gene end by 5 bases; junction bases not matched to a gene: 4. Germline CDR1 and CDR2: SGDLS and YYNGEE. This CDR3 has 15 amino acids.

This clone has a count of ten or more. CDR3 nucleotides: TGTGCCAGCAGCTTCAAGACTAGCGGGAGATTTTACAATGAGCAGTTCTTC. It translates to CASSFKTSGRFYNEQFF. The chain joins TRBV14 to TRBJ2-1; 12 positions agree with TRBD2. The J segment lost 4 bases and the V segment lost 5 bases, leaving 9 bases of the junction unmatched. The CDR3 is 17 residues long. CDR1 SGHDN and CDR2 FVKESK come from the germline V gene. Together with reference TRBV14 and TRBJ2-1, the CDR3 gives the full variable domain: EAGVTQFPSHSVIEKGQTVTLRCDPISGHDNLYWYRRVMGKEIKFLLHFVKESKQDESGMPNNRFLAERTGGTYSTLKVQPAELEDSGVYFCASSFKTSGRFYNEQFFGPGTRLTVL.

This chain links TRBV28 with TRBJ2-7; D unclear. Germline V gene sequence: CDR1 MDHEN, CDR2 SYDVKM. Deletions cut 6 bases from V and 0 bases from J, with 12 bases between. The CDR3 contains 14 residues. The CDR3 is CASRLSGRSYEQYF. In DNA form, the CDR3 reads TGTGCCAGCAGACTATCCGGACGCTCCTACGAGCAGTACTTC.

This clone was seen a single time. The V gene is TRBV5-1, the J gene TRBJ2-7; 7 bases align to TRBD2. The CDR3 is 15 residues long. Germline assignment: CDR1 SGHRS and CDR2 YFSETQ. V was clipped by 4 bases and J by 5 bases; unmatched bases: 12. CDR3 nucleotides: TGCGCCAGCAGCCCCGGGACTATCTACGGGGACGAGCAGTACTTC. It specifies CASSPGTIYGDEQYF.

The chain has TRBV28 and TRBJ2-2; TRBD2 is a possible D gene (6 bases). CDR3 length: 16 residues. V dropped 6 bases and J dropped 2 bases, with 16 bases sitting between them. Germline loops: CDR1 MDHEN, CDR2 SYDVKM. CDR3 in DNA: TGTGCCAGCAGCCCTCCGGGACTGAGCAACACCGGGGAGCTGTTTTTT. As protein: CASSPPGLSNTGELFF. The variable domain in full, with the rest retrieved from reference TRBV28 and TRBJ2-2, is DVKVTQSSRYLVKRTGEKVFLECVQDMDHENMFWYRQDPGLGLRLIYFSYDVKMKEKGDIPEGYSVSREKKERFSLILESASTNQTSMYLCASSPPGLSNTGELFFGEGSRLTVL.

In its sample, this clone was seen a few times. The chain uses TRBV5-6 and TRBJ2-7; the D gene is possibly TRBD1 (6 bases). The CDR3 totals 15 residues. V was shortened by 1 base and J by 1 base, with 12 bases between the two germline ends. Germline CDR1 reads SGHDT; CDR2 reads YYEEEE. The CDR3 here is CASSLTGMDSYEQYF. CDR3 sequence (DNA): TGTGCCAGCAGCTTGACAGGGATGGATTCCTACGAGCAGTACTTC. The full variable domain, rest sourced from reference TRBV5-6 and TRBJ2-7, is DAGVTQSPTHLIKTRGQQVTLRCSPKSGHDTVSWYQQALGQGPQFIFQYYEEEERQRGNFPDRFSGHQFPNYSSELNVNALLLGDSALYLCASSLTGMDSYEQYFGPGTRLTVT.

The chain uses TRBV9 and TRBJ2-2, with TRBD1 matching 7 bases. The CDR3 runs 16 residues. Germline V gene lookup returns CDR1 SGDLS and CDR2 YYNGEE. V gave up 4 bases and J gave up 1 base; unmatched junction bases: 7. The CDR3 here is CASSPRDSLNTGELFF. As DNA, the CDR3 is TGTGCCAGCAGCCCGAGGGACAGCCTGAACACCGGGGAGCTGTTTTTT.

This clone was seen a single time. This sequence joins TRBV18 and TRBJ1-5; D is perhaps TRBD1 (5 bases). Germline V gene lookup returns CDR1 KGHSH and CDR2 LQKENI. Trimming pared 2 bases from V and 6 bases from J, leaving 8 bases between. This CDR3 has 13 residues. In DNA form, the CDR3 reads TGTGCCAGCTCACCAACAGGATCTCAGCCCCAGCATTTT. It translates to CASSPTGSQPQHF.

This clone has more than one count but fewer than ten. The chain joins TRBV28 to TRBJ1-5; TRBD1 might be the D (6 bases). Germline loops: CDR1 MDHEN, CDR2 SYDVKM. The CDR3 has 19 residues. V lost 3 bases and J lost 5, with 26 bases in between. The CDR3 nucleotides read TGTGCCAGCAGTTTTTCCAGGGGCTTAGGTTCATCTTGGGATCAGCCCCAGCATTTT. It is translated as CASSFSRGLGSSWDQPQHF.

This clone was found a few times. The chain joins TRBV19 to TRBJ2-7; D perhaps matches TRBD2 (5 bases). This CDR3 contains 16 residues. CDR1 and CDR2 from the germline V gene are LNHDA and SQIVND (reference sequence). Trimming removed 5 bases at V and 0 bases at J, with 17 bases between. CDR3 residues: CASSVAASRSSYEQYF. CDR3 nucleotide sequence: TGTGCCAGTAGTGTCGCGGCTAGCAGGAGCTCCTACGAGCAGTACTTC. The complete variable domain, with remaining parts taken from reference TRBV19 and TRBJ2-7, reads DGGITQSPKYLFRKEGQNVTLSCEQNLNHDAMYWYRQDPGQGLRLIYYSQIVNDFQKGDIAEGYSVSREKKESFPLTVTSAQKNPTAFYLCASSVAASRSSYEQYFGPGTRLTVT.

The chain is built from TRBV11-2 and TRBJ1-1; a weak D match, TRBD1 (6 bases). The V gene's germline CDR1 is SGHAT and CDR2 FQNNGV. V dropped 6 bases and J dropped 1 base, with 12 bases sitting between them. The CDR3 is made up of 14 amino acids. The DNA of the CDR3 is TGTGCCAGCAGTTACAGGGCAGAGAACACTGAAGCTTTCTTT. Translated, it gives CASSYRAENTEAFF.

This clone was detected only a few times. The rearrangement uses TRBV27 and TRBJ1-5, with D perhaps matching TRBD1 (6 bases). Trimming removed 5 bases from V and 4 bases from J, with 15 bases in between. Germline CDR1 is MNHEY and CDR2 is SMNVEV (reference sequence). This CDR3 has 15 amino acids. The CDR3 DNA sequence: TGTGCCAGCAGTCTAGACAGGACCGAAAATCAGCCCCAGCATTTT. Protein: CASSLDRTENQPQHF.